The 6 T cell receptor beta chains below come from one sample, sequenced in a study of beta chain features in type 1 diabetes. Their recognized antigens are unknown. Expressed TCRB transcripts were sequenced after all isolated RNA was converted to cDNA. The repertoire was sequenced with immunoSEQ multiplex PCR; TCRdb's copy has only in-frame clones and lacks some. The top ten clones hold 0.035% to 0.045% of a sample with hundreds of thousands of clones, more than 13% of them seen once. Study-wide results and caveats: All four CD4+ subsets of Type 1 diabetes patients contained TCRB CDR3s that were moderately but significantly shorter.

Sequenced input: naive CD4+ T cells from blood. These receptor sequences come from a man in his late teens or twenties with type 1 diabetes.

This sequence joins TRBV4-2 and TRBJ2-5; D may correspond to TRBD1 or TRBD2 (5 bases each). The CDR3 runs 17 residues. Trimming pared 4 bases from V and 5 bases from J, leaving 23 bases between. Germline CDR1 and CDR2: LGHNA and YNFKEQ. The CDR3 DNA follows: TGTGCCAGCAGCCGCAAAATCCGGGACGGGCGTGAGGAGACCCAGTACTTC. This codes for CASSRKIRDGREETQYF.

This clone has more than one count but fewer than ten. The chain is built from TRBV25-1 and TRBJ1-3, with D hard to call. Germline V gives CDR1 MGHDK, CDR2 SYGVNS. CDR3 length: 16 amino acids. Trimming cost V 7 bases and J 0 bases, with 16 bases left between them. CDR3 sequence: CASTAAGGISGNTIYF. DNA of the CDR3: TGTGCCAGCACCGCAGCCGGCGGAATCTCTGGAAACACCATATATTTT.

The table lists this clone with a few counts. The chain links TRBV30 to TRBJ2-5; no clear D gene. This CDR3 is built from 14 residues. CDR1 GTSNPN and CDR2 SVGIG come from the germline V gene (reference sequence). V gave up 0 bases and J gave up 5 bases, with 13 bases separating them. The CDR3 DNA reads as TGTGCCTGGAGTGTGGGATCCCCGCGGGAGACCCAGTACTTC. The encoded protein is CAWSVGSPRETQYF.

This clone was seen a handful of times. V gene TRBV30 combines with J gene TRBJ2-3; 11 positions match TRBD2. The germline V gene encodes CDR1 GTSNPN and CDR2 SVGIG (reference sequence). The J segment lost 2 bases and the V segment lost 2 bases, leaving 12 bases of the junction unmatched. CDR3 length equals 18 residues. CDR3 DNA sequence: TGTGCCTGGAGTCCCGGGACTAGCGGAACCGAACACACAGATACGCAGTATTTT. Protein: CAWSPGTSGTEHTDTQYF.

The sample holds a few counts of this clone. V and J are TRBV5-1 and TRBJ2-5; 7 bases map to TRBD2. Unmatched junction bases numbered 8, after V lost 7 bases and J lost 2 bases. The V gene's germline CDR1 is SGHRS and CDR2 YFSETQ. CDR3 length: 14 amino acids. The CDR3 loop reads CASAPLAEQETQYF. Here the CDR3 DNA reads TGCGCCAGCGCCCCCCTAGCGGAACAAGAGACCCAGTACTTC.

This clone came up a few times. The V call is TRBV2, the J call TRBJ1-6, with 7 bases lining up with TRBD1. The V gene end was trimmed by 8 bases and the J gene end by 6 bases; junction bases not matched to a gene: 4. Per germline, CDR1 SNHLY and CDR2 FYNNEI. The CDR3 is made up of 13 amino acids. CDR3 coding DNA: TGTGCCAGCCACGGGACAGTTAATTCACCCCTCCACTTT. Its protein product is CASHGTVNSPLHF.